The rows below give T cell receptor beta chains drawn from one sample of a study of vaccination effects on CD4 cells after COVID-19. Method: immunoSEQ multiplex PCR; TCRdb's copy keeps in-frame clones and lacks some. The table has tens of thousands of clones, 60% to 85% seen once. The antigens for these receptors are not known. Sequenced material: CD4+ T cells from PBMCs cultured with HCoV-OC43 spike peptides, taken before COVID-19 vaccination. All receptors derive from a human donor who received a COVID-19 vaccine. The CDR3 runs from the conserved cysteine through the conserved F or W.

CDR3 protein	V gene
CASSWGPSSSEAFF	TRBV5-6
CASSLGGRVSPLHF	TRBV27
CASPLSVAGGLNEQFF	TRBV19
CASSLGLIGIPGELFF	TRBV7-9
CASSQRGIEEQYF	TRBV4-1
CASRSIGGQANSYNEQFF	TRBV25-1
CASSDGLAGFTDTQYF	TRBV10-1
CASSNGREWGYTF	TRBV19
CASSQSLRGGNQPQHF	TRBV23-1
CAITATSTDTQYF	TRBV10-3
CASSARGGARTDTQYF	TRBV4-1
CASSDSGGVDEQYF	TRBV6-1
CASGLVLGQTSGTTYNEQFF	TRBV12-5
CASSPGRDKKATF	TRBV18
CASRTDRGSYTEAFF	TRBV19
CASSESDILKTEAFF	TRBV6-1
CASSYVTGFTGELFF	TRBV7-8
CASRPRGHQPQHF	TRBV6-5
CASSAEDPIQRKNIQYF	TRBV3-1/TRBV3-2
CASSRPQGTGANVLTF	TRBV3-1/TRBV3-2
CASSLGGQINEKLFF	TRBV7-6
CASSPTGHYGYTF	TRBV12-3/TRBV12-4
CASSLQEQDTQYF	TRBV5-1
CASSLTGLASNEQFF	TRBV5-8
CASSFSGSPQDEQYF	TRBV5-5
CASRPFGTGIEQYF	TRBV27
CASSLGTVNYGYTF	TRBV5-1
CASSQGDGGRNEQFF	TRBV4-1
CASSLVGQLSGNTIYF	TRBV5-5
CASSSDSQETQYF	TRBV7-9
CASSQAHEQYF	TRBV3-1/TRBV3-2
CASSPATGVRNQPQHF	TRBV18
CASSDVGSPEQYF	TRBV2
CASSYGHRGTEAFF	TRBV11-2
CASSQGPGQGGETQYF	TRBV4-2
CASSILVGQGYEQYF	TRBV19
CASSGDSLGQYF	TRBV2
CASSPPLLAGTKNIQYF	TRBV18
CASSVGGGMSTGELFF	TRBV9
CASSIGTSGLNTGELFF	TRBV21-1
CSVTSGTFNEQFF	TRBV29-1
CSVEETEGANEKLFF	TRBV29-1
CASSQDWAGGSYNEQFF	TRBV4-1
CASSDLPHQPQHF	TRBV6-4
CASSDGTEETQYF	TRBV10-1
CASSYSTATNEQFF	TRBV6-6
CASSVVPGGPLEQYF	TRBV9
CASSLDARTDSPLHF	TRBV7-6
CSAKKTVLNTEAFF	TRBV29-1
CASSLGGTGVTYEQYF	TRBV5-5
CASRLPGNEQFF	TRBV6-6
CASSLFLAGGTANTGELFF	TRBV13